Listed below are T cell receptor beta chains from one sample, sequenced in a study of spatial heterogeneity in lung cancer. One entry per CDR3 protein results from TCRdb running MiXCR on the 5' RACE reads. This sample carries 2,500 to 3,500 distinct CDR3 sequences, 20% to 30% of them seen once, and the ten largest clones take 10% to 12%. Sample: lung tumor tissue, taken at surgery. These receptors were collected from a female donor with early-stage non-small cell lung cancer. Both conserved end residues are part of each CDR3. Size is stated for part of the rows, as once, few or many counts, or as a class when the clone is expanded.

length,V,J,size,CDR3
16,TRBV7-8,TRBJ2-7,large,CASSLADPGTTYEQYF
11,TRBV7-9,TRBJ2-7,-,CASSTGYEQYF
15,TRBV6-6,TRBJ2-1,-,CASSPLPGTSTYEFF
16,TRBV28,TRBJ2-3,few,CASRSHGGRGTDTQYF
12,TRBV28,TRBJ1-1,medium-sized,CASSRWGTEAFF
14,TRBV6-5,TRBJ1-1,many,CASSYGRVNTEAFF
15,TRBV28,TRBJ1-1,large,CASLSIGGINTEAFF
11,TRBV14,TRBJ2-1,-,CASSLYNEQFF
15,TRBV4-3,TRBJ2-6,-,CASSGQFSGANVLTF
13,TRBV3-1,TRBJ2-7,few,CASSQGFFYEQYF
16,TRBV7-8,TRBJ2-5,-,CASSTGTGVWLETQYF
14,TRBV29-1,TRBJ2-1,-,CSARASLYEDEQFF
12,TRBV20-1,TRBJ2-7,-,CSASGFPYEQYF